The 10 T cell receptor beta chains below come from one sample, sequenced in a study of CD8+CD57+ T cells in acquired aplastic anemia. Previously, flow cytometry had revealed CD8+CD57+ cell expansion in the patients chosen for sequencing. Genomic DNA served as template for TCR beta VDJ and CDR3 profiling. TCRdb passed the reads through MiXCR, listing each CDR3 protein once. Of around 170,000 distinct CDR3 sequences listed, 40% to 50% are singletons. Specimen: sorted CD4+, CD8+, or CD8+CD57+ T cells (not recorded which) from PBMCs. The origin of the receptors is a human donor with aplastic anemia.

This clonotype was recorded many times. The J gene is TRBJ2-5, the V gene TRBV7-6; TRBD2 aligns across 11 bases. Per the germline V gene, CDR1 is SGHVS and CDR2 is FNYEAQ. The V segment lost 1 base and the J segment 4 bases; nucleotides outside the gene matches: 5. CDR3 length: 16 residues. CDR3 in DNA: TGTGCCAGCAGCTTAGGTCTAGCGGGAGGCGCAGAGACCCAGTACTTC. The encoded protein is CASSLGLAGGAETQYF.

The genes are TRBV25-1 and TRBJ2-3; TRBD2 might be the D (5 bases). The germline V gene encodes CDR1 MGHDK and CDR2 SYGVNS. Trimming took 3 bases from V and 2 from J, leaving 21 bases between them. This CDR3 comprises 18 residues. CDR3 loop: CASSDLRASRTTTDTQYF. The CDR3 nucleotides are TGTGCCAGCAGTGACCTAAGGGCTAGCCGAACGACCACAGATACGCAGTATTTT. The variable domain in full, completed from reference TRBV25-1 and TRBJ2-3, reads EADIYQTPRYLVIGTGKKITLECSQTMGHDKMYWYQQDPGMELHLIHYSYGVNSTEKGDLSSESTVSRIRTEHFPLTLESARPSHTSQYLCASSDLRASRTTTDTQYFGPGTRLTVL.

This clonotype was counted a few times. The chain joins TRBV5-6 to TRBJ2-7, with D unresolved. Trimming removed 6 bases at V and 3 bases at J, with 22 bases between. Germline CDR1 and CDR2: SGHDT and YYEEEE. The CDR3 loop spans 16 amino acids. CDR3 nucleotide sequence: TGTGCCAGCACAATATTAAGATGGGCCCCCAACTACGAGCAGTACTTC. Its protein is CASTILRWAPNYEQYF.

The table lists this clonotype with many counts. The gene calls are TRBV9 and TRBJ1-4; D unresolved. Trimming removed 1 base at V and 7 bases at J, with 5 bases between. Germline V gene data show CDR1 as SGDLS and CDR2 as YYNGEE. The CDR3 is 12 residues long. The CDR3 DNA reads TGTGCCAGCAGCGTAATGGGTGAAAAACTGTTTTTT. It codes for CASSVMGEKLFF.

The J gene is TRBJ2-2, the V gene TRBV4-2; 10 bases are a match to TRBD2. With V trimmed by 0 bases and J by 4 bases, 5 bases remained unmatched. The length of the CDR3 is 17 residues. CDR1 and CDR2 from the germline V gene are LGHNA and YNFKEQ. In DNA, the CDR3 is TGTGCCAGCAGCCAAGATCACAGGACTAGCGGCACCGGGGAGCTGTTTTTT. The encoded protein is CASSQDHRTSGTGELFF.

V and J are TRBV12-3 or TRBV12-4 and TRBJ2-5; possibly TRBD1 for D (6 bases). The end of the DNA aligns better with TRBJ2-7, so the J call may be wrong. CDR3 length equals 14 residues. The CDR3 reads CASSLGQPSYEQYF. Here the CDR3 DNA reads TGTGCCAGCAGCCTCGGACAGCCCTCCTACGAGCAGTACTTC.

The sample holds many counts of this clonotype. The chain uses TRBV20-1 and TRBJ2-3; unclear D gene. The germline gives CDR1 DFQATT, CDR2 SNEGSKA (reference sequence). The CDR3 is made up of 12 amino acids. The V and J ends lost 6 bases and 2 bases respectively, with 9 bases between them. CDR3 residues: CSARPFTDTQYF. The CDR3 DNA sequence: TGCAGTGCAAGGCCTTTCACAGATACGCAGTATTTT.

The chain has TRBV2 and TRBJ2-5; 10 positions agree with TRBD1. V lost 4 bases to trimming and J lost 11 bases; unmatched junction nucleotides: 13. The length of the CDR3 is 15 residues. Germline V gene lookup returns CDR1 SNHLY and CDR2 FYNNEI. CDR3 nucleotide sequence: TGTGCCAGCAGTGCCGGGACAGGGGAAGTCTGGGAGCAGTACTTC. This gives the protein CASSAGTGEVWEQYF.

This chain joins TRBV7-8 and TRBJ2-5; perhaps D is TRBD1 or TRBD2 (5 bases each). This CDR3 region has 15 residues. Germline CDR1 is SGHVS and CDR2 is FQNEAQ. The V end was cut by 2 bases, the J end by 2 bases, with 12 bases between. In DNA, the CDR3 is TGTGCCAGCAGCTTATGGGGGACCCCACAAGAGACCCAGTACTTC. Amino acids: CASSLWGTPQETQYF.

The chain couples TRBV7-6 to TRBJ2-7; 7 positions match TRBD1. V gave up 2 bases and J gave up 0 bases; unmatched junction bases: 4. Germline CDR1 SGHVS, CDR2 FNYEAQ. The CDR3 totals 15 residues. The CDR3 loop is CASSLKGQRSYEQYF. For the CDR3, the DNA is TGTGCCAGCAGCTTAAAGGGACAGCGCTCCTACGAGCAGTACTTC.